This T cell receptor (beta chain) originates from a study of cytomegalovirus exposure and HLA in healthy donors (dated by TCRdb to about 2017). For context, the study as a whole: An earlier analysis of 550 to 700 of the donors reported 250 to 350 Gb of sequence data and around 120 million unique TCR beta sequences from some 180 million T cells. To study patterns of TCR occurrence, a later analysis re-analyzed previously published TCR beta repertoires from 550 to 800 donors and added high-resolution HLA genotyping. Both class I and class II loci were covered by HLA typing, at four-digit resolution. Because of strong linkage in the cohort, 4 to 6 DR-DQ haplotypes were treated as single units for association and clustering. To predict cytomegalovirus infection status, the study combined high-throughput TCR immunosequencing, statistical association of individual TCRs with disease status, and machine learning. Among 350 to 400 genotyped donors of the cohort, an average of about 240,000 unique TCR beta nucleotide sequences were sequenced per donor, around 20% of them non-productive. Besides the first cohort of about 730 subjects, a separate validation cohort made up of some 110 different subjects was used. The study aimed to test whether signatures of past pathogen exposure could be identified by cataloging public T cell receptors. Among the roughly 400 genotyped donors, approximately 81% belonged to the genetic ancestry cluster associated with self-reported Caucasian donors. An earlier analysis of 587 of the donors used high-throughput TCR beta sequencing to judge whether each TCR beta V gene segment behaved as functional or pseudogenic. Using immunosequencing, the study profiled T cell repertoires from 550 to 750 subjects and related those repertoires to cytomegalovirus serostatus. Rather than drawing on any new phenotypic data, the later analysis identified candidate immune exposures from TCR beta sequences and the way those sequences occurred across donors. The number of typed donors differed by locus: roughly 629-640 for A, B, C, DRB1 and DQB1; 500 to 550 for DQA1; approximately 610 for DPA1; and 400 to 480 for DPB1. Donor age, sex, ethnicity and CMV serostatus were compiled alongside the repertoire data. About 280 gigabases of sequencing data and approximately 92 million unique TCR sequences made up an early release that covered some 640 HLA-typed donors. Genome-wide SNP genotypes for about 60% of the roughly 700 donors were used in a later genetic analysis, which treated that subset as a discovery cohort. All discovery cohort repertoires had been generated using a single sequencing platform.

Study-level results and caveats: In the study, around 150 TCR beta chains were listed as associated with cytomegalovirus. When HLA alleles, especially DR and DQ, strongly co-occurred, TCR associations were difficult to assign to individual alleles. A later analysis found that HLA-associated TCR beta chains were more clonally expanded and had lower generation probabilities than equally common non-associated chains. The authors suggested that the approach could potentially be generalized to other disease states and immunological phenotypes. Some IMGT-functional V segments, including TRBV6-2 and TRBV6-3, could not be told apart with the 87-base-pair reads, so those segments were excluded. At a false discovery rate of 0.05, a later analysis linked 15,000 to 20,000 TCR beta sequences to specific HLA alleles. Linkage disequilibrium might explain the correlated functional status among segregating V segments, but an unknown experimental factor could not be excluded. Cytomegalovirus status was reported to be diagnosed by the classifier with high specificity and sensitivity in both the original and validation cohorts. In an earlier analysis of more than 500 of the donors, most TCR beta V segments appeared in productive rearrangements about 87% or about 30% of the time, broadly matching IMGT annotations. A further reported finding was that TCR beta sequences accurately predicted the HLA-A and HLA-B alleles for most subjects in the first cohort. Most TCR sequences were seen in very few donors, while some public TCRs were found in many individuals. An association between a missense DCLRE1C variant and V-gene and J-gene trimming of TCR beta chains was found in a later genetic analysis and replicated in an independent cohort. In this cohort, only TCR beta chains were sequenced, and detectable features were limited by the absence of alpha or paired-chain data. In a later analysis, TCR association rates were found to vary across HLA loci, with the most associated TCRs seen for DRB1 alleles and the fewest for HLA-C alleles. Because counts were too low, approximately 15 rarely observed V segments, including chromosome 9 orphons, were excluded from the earlier analysis of a few hundred of the donors. Because some donors lacked HLA typing at each locus, the association tests relied only on the typed subset. A cluster of highly shared sequence variants was judged likely to represent a technical artifact of the sequencing pipeline. Three of the identified cytomegalovirus-associated TCR beta chains were confirmed in vitro to be specific for cytomegalovirus antigens. Most CMV-associated TCR beta chains appeared to be HLA-restricted in a later analysis, and the HLA associations seemed to be driven largely by CMV exposure. Immune exposure information for the cohort was limited to CMV serostatus. Sequencing depth was assumed to be roughly uniform across donors in the presence/absence analyses, though that assumption may not hold. A later analysis reported that several top co-occurrence clusters appeared linked to parvovirus B19, influenza, CMV and Epstein-Barr virus. Compared with the roughly 710-donor mean, donors in an Asian-associated ancestry cluster had fewer N-insertions in productive TCRs, according to a later genetic analysis.

Receptor amplification or capture employed the immunoSEQ multiplex PCR assay. For the multiplex PCR, a mixture combining 60 forward primers for TCR Vbeta segments and 13 reverse primers for TCR Jbeta segments was used. The CDR3 region of rearranged TCR beta genes was amplified from genomic DNA with a multiplex PCR assay. Amplified TCR beta libraries were sequenced as 87-base-pair reads on the Illumina HiSeq System. As for the original processing: Across the roughly 700 repertoires, a later analysis counted tens of millions of unique TCR beta chains, around 11 million of which were shared by at least two donors. Raw reads were error-corrected and collapsed into unique sequences with a nearest-neighbor algorithm that merged closely related sequences to remove PCR and sequencing errors. V, D and J gene segments were assigned by aligning CDR3 sequences to IMGT reference sequences. For a sequence to be retained, a match of at least six nucleotides was required to both a V gene segment and a J gene segment. Rearrangements were classified as productive when the CDR3 lacked stop codons and remained in frame with V and J, and all other rearrangements were classified as non-productive. CDR3 was defined by IMGT convention, running from the second conserved V-encoded cysteine to the conserved J-encoded phenylalanine. In an earlier analysis of approximately 590 of the donors, sequences lacking an unambiguous match to a single V gene segment were excluded. In an earlier analysis of a few hundred of the donors, a V segment was called functional when productive rearrangements were above 56.7%, and segregating when the standard deviation between donors exceeded 5%. A statistical classification framework was built for diagnosing cytomegalovirus status from the catalog of TCR beta chain sequences. In a later analysis, V and J genes were assigned by comparing TCR nucleotide sequences against IMGT/GENE-DB human TR gene sequences. A later analysis assigned CDR3 sequences and most-parsimonious VDJ recombination scenarios with the TCRdist pipeline. In a later analysis, each TCR beta chain was defined by its CDR3 amino acid sequence together with its V-gene family, and reads lacking a unique V-gene family were excluded. In a later analysis, 450 to 600 highly shared, low-generation-probability nucleotide sequences were removed to address suspected cross-contamination and a sequencing artifact. For each public chain, a later analysis derived a clonal expansion index from normalized ranks of inferred template counts within each repertoire. Generation probabilities in a later analysis came from a VDJ recombination model fitted to out-of-frame rearrangements, and those results were checked against IGoR. In a later analysis, TCR-TCR, TCR-HLA and TCR-CMV co-occurrence was scored with hypergeometric tests, and a repertoire-size bias correction was applied to TCR pairs. To estimate false discovery rates, a later analysis permuted the HLA or CMV assignments 20 times. A later analysis grouped co-occurring TCRs with DBSCAN, adding TCRdist sequence similarity when clustering within HLA-allele-positive subsets. Co-occurrence clustering excluded repertoires with fewer than 30,000 or more than 120,000 public chains, plus five with anomalous nucleotide sharing. TCRdb took over this immuneACCESS table, retaining in-frame rearrangements with V and J assigned. Such tables are incomplete; in checked studies, under half of the missing clones stem from an unresolved V gene, and the remainder is unexplained. D and trimming were read from the DNA, whereas the V and J calls and clone size are those reported in that table. The sample's table lists a count of just over 200,000 clones. The ten top clones hold about 1% of the sample.

Its CDR3 holds 13 amino acids, cysteine through phenylalanine. The retained sequence is limited to the CDR3, 39 bases, with the frame set at the first base. After removal of 4 bases from V and 4 bases from J, the junction retains 4 bases not matched to a gene. Looking up the germline V gene yields CDR1 SQVTM and CDR2 ANQGSEA. The cohort comprised some 730 healthy bone marrow donors. At the time of sampling, all cohort members were nominally healthy, though unrecorded immune exposures were likely present. The donor was CMV seropositive and was included in the group of some 290 seropositive cohort members. A peripheral blood sample was provided by each donor, and peripheral blood mononuclear cells were used for TCR beta sequencing. The Qiagen DNeasy Blood Extraction Kit was used to extract genomic DNA from the blood cell samples. A word on this clone: The target of this receptor is not known.

The sequenced sample consisted of PBMCs. The sequence is built from TRBV29-1 and TRBJ2-7, and 10 bases in between align with TRBD1. The receptor comes from a girl aged 2 to 10 in good health and CMV-seropositive. In nucleotides, the sequence is TGCAGCGTTGGGACAGGGGGAGCGTACGAGCAGTACTTC. It translates as CSVGTGGAYEQYF.